This T cell receptor (beta chain) was recorded in a study of T cells expressing NK-cell markers. This CDR3 region has 14 residues. The germline V gene encodes CDR1 SQVTM and CDR2 ANQGSEA. Following a re-call of the 5' RACE reads, TCRdb has one entry per CDR3 protein and lacks DNA. The sample table sets out 150,000 to 160,000 distinct CDR3 sequences. The sequence came from a woman in her fifties or sixties in good health. V and J are TRBV29-1 and TRBJ2-7. The specimen sequenced was blood T cells: a sorted CD56 or NKG2C T cell subset, CD4+ or CD8+ T cells, or bulk PBMC T cells (not recorded which). CDR3 residues: CSVEVAGLNYEQYF.